This entry describes one T cell receptor beta chain. Assay used: immunoSEQ multiplex PCR; TCRdb lists only in-frame clones, some missing. The profile shows about 150,000 clones, 93% of them singletons. The CDR3 extends over 15 amino acids. V gave up 3 bases and J gave up 0 bases, with 9 bases separating them. Germline-derived CDR1 and CDR2 are SNHLY and FYNNEI. These data belong to a study of control samples from healthy donors and cancer patients. The J gene is TRBJ1-5, the V gene TRBV2; D not resolved. Sequencing used blood. The clonotype originates from a man aged 45 to 65 in good health. CDR3 sequence (DNA): TGTGCCAGCAGTGACAACAGCTATAGCAATCAGCCCCAGCATTTT. Protein sequence: CASSDNSYSNQPQHF.